A single sample gave rise to the 28 T cell receptor beta chains below, sequenced in a study of T cell responses to AZD1222 COVID-19 vaccine. Clones were sequenced by immunoSEQ multiplex PCR, and TCRdb holds only the in-frame ones, with some missing. The repertoire has 150,000 to 200,000 clones, approximately 94% of them found once; the top ten carry roughly 10%. The specimen comprised peripheral blood, sampled on day 0 of AZD1222 vaccination. These receptors came from an adult in good health.

The chain couples TRBV7-9 to TRBJ2-1; D unresolved. Germline CDR1 and CDR2: SEHNR and FQNEAQ (reference sequence). CDR3 length: 11 amino acids. V lost 1 base and J lost 7, with 2 bases in between. The CDR3, as DNA: TGTGCCAGCAGCTTAGGGAATGAGCAGTTCTTC. Amino acid sequence: CASSLGNEQFF. The full variable domain, completed using reference TRBV7-9 and TRBJ2-1, is DTGVSQNPRHKITKRGQNVTFRCDPISEHNRLYWYRQTLGQGPEFLTYFQNEAQLEKSRLLSDRFSAERPKGSFSTLEIQRTEQGDSAMYLCASSLGNEQFFGPGTRLTVL.

This clone has just one count. The V and J genes are TRBV4-1 and TRBJ2-7, with 11 bases identical to TRBD1. V shed 1 base, J shed 5 bases, and the junction held 10 bases outside the gene matches. CDR1 MGHRA and CDR2 YSYEKL come from the germline V gene. The CDR3 has 17 residues. The CDR3 DNA reads as TGCGCCAGCAGCCAAGCCTGGACAGGGGGCACAATTAACGAGCAGTACTTC. It codes for CASSQAWTGGTINEQYF.

The genes are TRBV19 and TRBJ1-1, with a possible D match to TRBD1 (5 bases). The germline V and J ends were trimmed by 7 bases and 5 bases, with 11 bases remaining between them. From germline, CDR1 is LNHDA and CDR2 SQIVND (reference sequence). The CDR3 sequence is 12 residues long. The CDR3 bases are TGTGCCAGTACCCGGGGGTGGACTGAAGCTTTCTTT. Translating it yields CASTRGWTEAFF.

This chain uses TRBV7-2 with TRBJ2-4; 7 bases map to TRBD1. This CDR3 comprises 16 residues. CDR1 and CDR2 from the germline V gene are SGHTA and FQGNSA. J gave up 0 bases and V 5 bases, and 7 bases lay outside the gene matches. The CDR3 bases are TGTGCCAGCAGCGAAGGGACAGTGAGAGCCAAAAACATTCAGTACTTC. It translates to CASSEGTVRAKNIQYF.

This clone was recorded only once. This sequence joins TRBV10-1 and TRBJ2-7; 12 nucleotides line up with TRBD2. The length of the CDR3 is 16 residues. Germline CDR1 is WNHNN and CDR2 is SYGVQD (reference sequence). Germline trimming cut 0 bases from V and 3 bases from J; bases unmatched to any gene: 3. In DNA, the CDR3 is TGCGCCAGCAGTGAGTCGGGGACTAGCGGGTACTACGAGCAGTACTTC. This encodes CASSESGTSGYYEQYF.

The chain recombines TRBV6-5 with TRBJ1-6; possibly TRBD1 for D (5 bases). V was cut by 1 base and J by 13 bases, with 20 bases left in between. The CDR3 is 16 amino acids. In germline, CDR1 is MNHEY, CDR2 SVGAGI. The CDR3 sequence is CASSYFFLQGNSPLHF. CDR3 nucleotide sequence: TGTGCCAGCAGTTACTTCTTCCTTCAGGGAAACTCGCCCCTCCACTTT.

In its sample, this clone was seen once. This chain links TRBV4-3 with TRBJ2-1; 7 bases fit TRBD2. The CDR3 loop spans 15 amino acids. Trimming removed 0 bases from V and 4 bases from J; junction bases left unmatched: 3. Germline V CDR1 and CDR2: LGHNA, YSLEER. The CDR3: CASSQEPSGYNEQFF. The CDR3, as DNA: TGCGCCAGCAGCCAAGAGCCTAGCGGTTACAATGAGCAGTTCTTC.

This chain links TRBV20-1 with TRBJ2-7, with D unresolved. The CDR3 has 10 amino acids. V shed 6 bases and J shed 7 bases, with 10 bases lying between them. From germline, CDR1 is DFQATT and CDR2 SNEGSKA (reference sequence). CDR3 region: CSARTEEQYF. The CDR3 DNA reads TGCAGTGCCAGAACGGAGGAGCAGTACTTC.

The chain recombines TRBV6-1 with TRBJ1-1; a weak D match, TRBD1 (5 bases). Germline V CDR1 and CDR2: MNHNS, SASEGT. This CDR3 region has 15 residues. The V end was cut by 6 bases, the J end by 4 bases, with 18 bases between. Here the CDR3 DNA reads TGTGCCAGCAGCTTGAGACAGACCTTAGGCACTGAAGCTTTCTTT. The encoded protein is CASSLRQTLGTEAFF.

The chain recombines TRBV27 with TRBJ2-7; the match to TRBD2 covers 8 bases. Germline CDR1 MNHEY, CDR2 SMNVEV (reference sequence). The CDR3 has 15 residues. Trimming cost V 6 bases and J 0 bases; bases outside gene matches: 7. The CDR3 nucleotides are TGTGCCAGCAGGACTCAAAGCGGGAGCTCCTACGAGCAGTACTTC. This codes for CASRTQSGSSYEQYF.

The chain is built from TRBV6-1 and TRBJ2-3, with D tentatively TRBD2 (5 bases). The CDR3 spans 16 residues. Trimming took 2 bases from V and 0 from J, leaving 12 bases between them. The V gene's germline CDR1 is MNHNS and CDR2 SASEGT. CDR3 sequence (DNA): TGTGCCAGCAGTGAATATGGGAGCTCAAGCACAGATACGCAGTATTTT. It specifies CASSEYGSSSTDTQYF.

CDR3 in amino acids: CASSYVGPGGELFF. The CDR3 DNA sequence: TGTGCCAGCAGTTACGTGGGACCTGGGGGGGAGCTGTTTTTT. The chain is built from TRBV6-5 and TRBJ2-2, with D perhaps matching TRBD1 or TRBD2 (5 bases each). V lost 2 bases to trimming and J lost 8 bases, with 12 bases between them. Germline CDR1 MNHEY, CDR2 SVGAGI. This CDR3 is built from 14 residues.

This chain uses TRBV12-5 with TRBJ2-1; D unresolved. The CDR3 is made up of 13 amino acids. The V gene lost 3 bases and the J gene lost 7 bases, with 10 bases spanning the gap. CDR1 and CDR2 from the germline V gene are LGHNT and FRNRAP. The chain's CDR3 is CASGLIGQNEQFF. The CDR3 DNA reads TGTGCTAGTGGTTTAATTGGGCAGAATGAGCAGTTCTTC.

The chain links TRBV4-3 to TRBJ2-1, with 8 bases identical to TRBD2. The CDR3 is 16 amino acids. V gave up 3 bases and J gave up 8 bases; unmatched junction bases: 12. Germline-derived CDR1 and CDR2 are LGHNA and YSLEER. This chain's CDR3 is CASSQVGGRIGDEQFF. CDR3 in DNA: TGCGCCAGCAGCCAGGTCGGCGGGAGGATTGGGGATGAGCAGTTCTTC.

The chain links TRBV27 to TRBJ1-5; TRBD1 agrees at 7 bases. CDR1 and CDR2 from the germline V gene are MNHEY and SMNVEV (reference sequence). V trimming: 4 bases; J trimming: 7 bases; junction bases outside the gene matches: 10. This CDR3 spans 15 amino acids. As DNA, the CDR3 is TGTGCCAGCAGTTCCGGGACAGCCTTCAGGCAGCCCCAGCATTTT. Translated: CASSSGTAFRQPQHF.

This sequence joins TRBV29-1 and TRBJ2-5; D ambiguous. V was shortened by 0 bases and J by 4 bases, with 0 bases between the two germline ends. The CDR3 has 10 residues. Germline V gene sequence: CDR1 SQVTM, CDR2 ANQGSEA. The CDR3 DNA sequence: TGCAGCGTTGAAGAAGAGACCCAGTACTTC. Translated: CSVEEETQYF.

The chain carries TRBV19 and TRBJ2-1; D is possibly TRBD1 (5 bases). Trimming left V 9 bases short and J 8 bases short, with 14 bases between. The CDR3 loop spans 12 amino acids. Germline loops: CDR1 LNHDA, CDR2 SQIVND (reference sequence). CDR3 bases: TGTGCCAGCGGAACAGGACCCCATGAGCAGTTCTTC. It codes for CASGTGPHEQFF. Together with reference TRBV19 and TRBJ2-1, the CDR3 gives the full variable domain: DGGITQSPKYLFRKEGQNVTLSCEQNLNHDAMYWYRQDPGQGLRLIYYSQIVNDFQKGDIAEGYSVSREKKESFPLTVTSAQKNPTAFYLCASGTGPHEQFFGPGTRLTVL.

The V gene is TRBV15, the J gene TRBJ1-2; D not resolved. Germline values: CDR1 LNHNV, CDR2 YYDKDF (reference sequence). This CDR3 has 16 residues. Trimming cost V 3 bases and J 0 bases, with 14 bases left between them. The chain's CDR3 is CATSRQSPGPNYGYTF. CDR3 coding DNA: TGTGCCACCAGCAGGCAAAGCCCCGGCCCTAACTATGGCTACACCTTC.

This clone appeared a few times. The V gene is TRBV3-1 (or the pseudogene TRBV3-2), the J gene TRBJ1-1; no clear D. Looked up from germline, CDR1 is LGHDT and CDR2 is YNNKEL (reference sequence). Trimming cost V 4 bases and J 1 base, with 10 bases left between them. The CDR3 runs to 14 residues. Here the CDR3 DNA reads TGTGCCAGCAGCCTCGTAGACACGAACACTGAAGCTTTCTTT. Translated, it gives CASSLVDTNTEAFF.

The chain couples TRBV11-3 to TRBJ1-1, with a tentative D call TRBD1 (6 bases). The ends were cut back, 2 bases at V and 8 bases at J, with 12 bases in the middle. CDR1 is SGHNT, CDR2 YENEEA, per germline. This CDR3 comprises 13 residues. The CDR3: CASSLTRGGEAFF. The CDR3 coding sequence is TGTGCCAGCAGCTTAACCCGAGGGGGGGAAGCTTTCTTT. The full variable domain, completed using reference TRBV11-3 and TRBJ1-1, is EAGVVQSPRYKIIEKKQPVAFWCNPISGHNTLYWYLQNLGQGPELLIRYENEEAVDDSQLPKDRFSAERLKGVDSTLKIQPAELGDSAVYLCASSLTRGGEAFFGQGTRLTVV.

CDR3 sequence: CASSLAGGTDEQYF. CDR3 in DNA: TGTGCCAGCAGCTTAGCAGGGGGCACGGACGAGCAGTACTTC. V usage is TRBV11-3 and J usage is TRBJ2-7; 8 bases align to TRBD1. V was clipped by 1 base and J by 5 bases; unmatched bases: 4. The CDR3 contains 14 residues. The germline V gene encodes CDR1 SGHNT and CDR2 YENEEA.

The chain couples TRBV30 to TRBJ2-5; D unclear. CDR1 is GTSNPN, CDR2 SVGIG, per germline (reference sequence). V shed 0 bases and J shed 1 base, with 3 bases lying between them. The CDR3 contains 12 residues. The CDR3 protein is CAWSVGQETQYF. The CDR3 DNA follows: TGTGCCTGGAGTGTCGGCCAAGAGACCCAGTACTTC. Looking up the rest from reference TRBV30 and TRBJ2-5 gives the full variable domain: SQTIHQWPATLVQPVGSPLSLECTVEGTSNPNLYWYRQAAGRGLQLLFYSVGIGQISSEVPQNLSASRPQDRQFILSSKKLLLSDSGFYLCAWSVGQETQYFGPGTRLLVL.

This chain joins TRBV24-1 and TRBJ2-4; TRBD1 aligns across 8 bases. The CDR3 is 16 amino acids. The V and J ends lost 3 bases and 1 base, in that order; junction bases with no gene match: 4. Per germline, CDR1 KGHDR and CDR2 SFDVKD. The CDR3 loop is CATSDPTGEAKNIQYF. The CDR3 DNA sequence: TGTGCCACCAGTGATCCGACAGGGGAGGCCAAAAACATTCAGTACTTC.

V and J are TRBV9 and TRBJ2-3; a weak D match, TRBD1 (5 bases). Per the germline V gene, CDR1 is SGDLS and CDR2 is YYNGEE. The ends were cut back, 3 bases at V and 3 bases at J, with 14 bases in the middle. This CDR3 contains 15 residues. CDR3 coding DNA: TGTGCCAGCAGCGACGCTGGGGCGAGGACAGATACGCAGTATTTT. Protein: CASSDAGARTDTQYF.

This chain uses TRBV7-3 with TRBJ2-1, with 14 bases that match TRBD2. The CDR3 spans 16 residues. Germline-derived CDR1 and CDR2 are SGHTA and FQGTGA. After removal of 2 bases from V and 10 bases from J, the junction contained 7 bases not matched to a gene. The CDR3 DNA reads as TGTGCCAGCAGCTTAGGGACTAGCGGGAGACTCGGAGAGCAGTTCTTC. This gives the protein CASSLGTSGRLGEQFF.

This chain uses TRBV7-3 with TRBJ2-1; D remains ambiguous. V was clipped by 0 bases and J by 2 bases, with 14 bases between them. The length of the CDR3 is 17 residues. The germline CDR1 and CDR2 sequences are SGHTA and FQGTGA. CDR3 nucleotide sequence: TGTGCCAGCAGCTTAACTTCCCCCTGGGAAGCCTACAATGAGCAGTTCTTC. Its protein product is CASSLTSPWEAYNEQFF. Full variable domain (rest looked up from reference TRBV7-3 and TRBJ2-1): GAGVSQTPSNKVTEKGKYVELRCDPISGHTALYWYRQSLGQGPEFLIYFQGTGAADDSGLPNDRFFAVRPEGSVSTLKIQRTERGDSAVYLCASSLTSPWEAYNEQFFGPGTRLTVL.

This chain joins TRBV6-5 and TRBJ2-3, with 9 bases fitting TRBD2. The CDR3 sequence is 16 residues long. CDR1 and CDR2 (germline): MNHEY, SVGAGI. V shed 0 bases and J 1 base; nucleotides not matched to a gene: 2. The CDR3 DNA follows: TGTGCCAGCAGTTACTCACTAGCGGGCCGCACAGATACGCAGTATTTT. It encodes CASSYSLAGRTDTQYF.

This chain uses TRBV7-2 with TRBJ1-2, with TRBD1 identical over 9 bases. The trim removed 4 bases at V and 5 bases at J, leaving 5 bases unmatched. CDR1 SGHTA and CDR2 FQGNSA come from the germline V gene. This CDR3 comprises 14 residues. The CDR3 region has the DNA TGTGCCAGCAGCTCAGGACAGGGGTGGTATGGCTACACCTTC. Translated: CASSSGQGWYGYTF. The full variable domain, with the rest looked up from reference TRBV7-2 and TRBJ1-2, is GAGVSQSPSNKVTEKGKDVELRCDPISGHTALYWYRQSLGQGLEFLIYFQGNSAPDKSGLPSDRFSAERTGGSVSTLTIQRTQQEDSAVYLCASSSGQGWYGYTFGSGTRLTVV.